A selection of T cell receptor beta chains follows, all from one sample in a study of cytomegalovirus exposure and HLA in healthy donors. Produced via immunoSEQ multiplex PCR; TCRdb's table is partial and in-frame only. The sample totals roughly 100,000 clones; its top ten clones hold approximately 15%. Sequenced sample: PBMCs. Receptors originate from a man aged 45-65 years in good health and CMV-seropositive. The CDR3 runs from the conserved cysteine through the conserved F or W. D genes are given only for firm matches.

V: TRBV4-1
D: NA
J: TRBJ2-1
DNA: TGCGCCAGCAGCCAAGCGGGCGGGATCTACAATGAGCAGTTCTTC
CDR3: CASSQAGGIYNEQFF

V: TRBV7-2
D: NA
J: TRBJ1-1
DNA: TGTGCCAGCAGCTTACAGGGAGGTGAAACTGAAGCTTTCTTT
CDR3: CASSLQGGETEAFF

V: TRBV18
D: NA
J: TRBJ1-2
DNA: TGTGCCAGCTCACCCTCGGGAGCCCACTATGGCTACACCTTC
CDR3: CASSPSGAHYGYTF

V: TRBV30
D: NA
J: TRBJ2-1
DNA: TGTGCCTGCGTGGCGGGGACTTACAATGAGCAGTTCTTC
CDR3: CACVAGTYNEQFF

V: TRBV9
D: NA
J: TRBJ1-2
DNA: TGTGCCAGCAGCCATCAAACAGGGAAAGCTAACTATGGCTACACCTTC
CDR3: CASSHQTGKANYGYTF

V: TRBV5-6
D: NA
J: TRBJ2-5
DNA: TGTGCCAGCAGCACCTCCGGACAGTTCGTTTTGGGGGAGACCCAGTACTTC
CDR3: CASSTSGQFVLGETQYF

V: TRBV9
D: TRBD2
J: TRBJ2-7
DNA: TGTGCCAGCAGCCGGGGGGGGCTAGCGGGATTGAAAGACTACGAGCAGTACTTC
CDR3: CASSRGGLAGLKDYEQYF

V: TRBV11-3
D: NA
J: TRBJ1-5
DNA: TGTGCCAGCAGCGCCGGGAGCAATCAGCCCCAGCATTTT
CDR3: CASSAGSNQPQHF

V: TRBV7-8
D: TRBD2
J: TRBJ2-1
DNA: TGTGCCAGCAGCTTAGGGACTAGCGGGACCAATGAGCAGTTCTTC
CDR3: CASSLGTSGTNEQFF

V: TRBV4-3
D: TRBD2
J: TRBJ2-1
DNA: TGCGCCAGCAGCCAAGATGCGGCGGGAGTACAGTTCTTC
CDR3: CASSQDAAGVQFF

V: TRBV12-5
D: NA
J: TRBJ1-1
DNA: TGTGCTAGTGGTTTGGTACAGAACACTGAAGCTTTCTTT
CDR3: CASGLVQNTEAFF

V: TRBV5-1
D: NA
J: TRBJ1-1
DNA: TGCGCCAGCAGCTGGACAGTGTCGAACACTGAAGCTTTCTTT
CDR3: CASSWTVSNTEAFF

V: TRBV7-2
D: TRBD1
J: TRBJ2-7
DNA: TGTGCCAGCAGCGTATCCGGGACAGGAAGCTCCTACGAGCAGTACTTC
CDR3: CASSVSGTGSSYEQYF

V: TRBV27
D: NA
J: TRBJ1-1
DNA: TGTGCCAGCAGGATCGGTAGGGGGGGCGCGACTGAAGCTTTCTTT
CDR3: CASRIGRGGATEAFF

V: TRBV30
D: NA
J: TRBJ2-1
DNA: TGTGCCTGGAGTTCCCGAGATGAGCAGTTCTTC
CDR3: CAWSSRDEQFF

V: TRBV15
D: TRBD1
J: TRBJ1-5
DNA: TGTGCCACCAGCAGAGTAGGGACAGGGAATCAGCCCCAGCATTTT
CDR3: CATSRVGTGNQPQHF

V: TRBV11-2
D: NA
J: TRBJ1-1
DNA: TGTGCCAGCAGCCTTGGACAGAACACTGAAGCTTTCTTT
CDR3: CASSLGQNTEAFF

V: TRBV30
D: TRBD2
J: TRBJ2-7
DNA: TGTGCCTGGAGTGTACGGGGGGGCTACGAGCAGTACTTC
CDR3: CAWSVRGGYEQYF

V: TRBV5-6
D: TRBD1
J: TRBJ1-2
DNA: TGTGCCAGCAGCTGGTGGACAGGCGCTAACTATGGCTACACCTTC
CDR3: CASSWWTGANYGYTF

V: TRBV19
D: NA
J: TRBJ1-2
DNA: TGTGCCAGTAGTTTTGGAGGCTGGGATGGCTACACCTTC
CDR3: CASSFGGWDGYTF

V: TRBV7-3
D: TRBD1
J: TRBJ2-3
DNA: TGTGCCAGCAGCCAAGGGACAGGGGCCACAGATACGCAGTATTTT
CDR3: CASSQGTGATDTQYF

V: TRBV18
D: NA
J: TRBJ1-1
DNA: TGTGCCAGCTCACCAAGGGACATGAACACTGAAGCTTTCTTT
CDR3: CASSPRDMNTEAFF

V: TRBV6-6
D: NA
J: TRBJ2-2
DNA: TGTGCCAGCAGTTCCCGGATGGGGGGGCCCACCGGGGAGCTGTTTTTT
CDR3: CASSSRMGGPTGELFF

V: TRBV29-1
D: NA
J: TRBJ1-3
DNA: TGCAGCGTTGGCGACCCTAAAGGAGGCACCATATATTTT
CDR3: CSVGDPKGGTIYF

V: TRBV6-1
D: NA
J: TRBJ2-7
DNA: TGTGCCAGCAGTGATCACAGGGCTTCCTACGAGCAGTACTTC
CDR3: CASSDHRASYEQYF

V: TRBV18
D: NA
J: TRBJ1-1
DNA: TGTGCCAGCTCGGACGGAGGTTCTGAAGCTTTCTTT
CDR3: CASSDGGSEAFF

V: TRBV7-9
D: NA
J: TRBJ2-3
DNA: TGTGCCAGCAGCTTATCGGCAGATACGCAGTATTTT
CDR3: CASSLSADTQYF

V: TRBV9
D: NA
J: TRBJ1-2
DNA: TGTGCCAGCAGCCCGAGGACAGATTATGGCTACACCTTC
CDR3: CASSPRTDYGYTF

V: TRBV30
D: TRBD2
J: TRBJ2-2
DNA: TGTGCCTGGAGTCCCAGCGGGAGGTACACCGGGGAGCTGTTTTTT
CDR3: CAWSPSGRYTGELFF

V: TRBV27
D: TRBD1
J: TRBJ1-5
DNA: TGTGACCCCAGCAGACTAGGGACAGGGCCATATAGCAATCAGCCCCAGCATTTT
CDR3: CDPSRLGTGPYSNQPQHF

V: TRBV10-3
D: TRBD1
J: TRBJ2-1
DNA: TGTGCCATCAGTGAGTCGACAGGGAAATCCTACAATGAGCAGTTCTTC
CDR3: CAISESTGKSYNEQFF

V: TRBV6-4
D: NA
J: TRBJ2-2
DNA: TGTGCCAGCAGTGGACAGGCGAACACCGGGGAGCTGTTTTTT
CDR3: CASSGQANTGELFF

V: TRBV4-2
D: NA
J: TRBJ1-1
DNA: TGTGCCAGTTCATCGACAGAGAGCGTGAACACTGAAGCTTTCTTT
CDR3: CASSSTESVNTEAFF

V: TRBV30
D: NA
J: TRBJ2-5
DNA: TGTGCCTGGAGGGGAGAAGGGTCCCAGTACTTC
CDR3: CAWRGEGSQYF

V: TRBV30
D: TRBD1
J: TRBJ2-7
DNA: TGTGCCTGGACTGGGACAGGCGCCTACGAGCAGTACTTC
CDR3: CAWTGTGAYEQYF

V: TRBV4-3
D: TRBD1
J: TRBJ1-4
DNA: TGCGCCAGCAGCCAAGCCGGGACAGGGACTAATGAAAAACTGTTTTTT
CDR3: CASSQAGTGTNEKLFF

V: TRBV5-1
D: TRBD2
J: TRBJ2-7
DNA: TGCGCCAGCAGCTTCCTCGGGACTAGTGAAACCTACGAGCAGTACTTC
CDR3: CASSFLGTSETYEQYF

V: TRBV12-5
D: NA
J: TRBJ2-3
DNA: TGTGCTAGTGGTTTGACTGCCGGGACTGGCTACACAGATACGCAGTATTTT
CDR3: CASGLTAGTGYTDTQYF

V: TRBV6-1
D: TRBD1
J: TRBJ2-1
DNA: TGTGCCAGCAGTTCCGGGACAGGGGTTTACAATGAGCAGTTCTTC
CDR3: CASSSGTGVYNEQFF

V: TRBV28
D: TRBD2
J: TRBJ2-7
DNA: TGTGCCAGCAGTTTGCAAGCGGGGTCCTACGAGCAGTACTTC
CDR3: CASSLQAGSYEQYF

V: TRBV18
D: TRBD1
J: TRBJ1-2
DNA: TGTGCCAGCTCGCTTCAGGGGGCATATGGCTACACCTTC
CDR3: CASSLQGAYGYTF

V: TRBV6-5
D: NA
J: TRBJ1-5
DNA: TGTGCCAGCAGCTCGGAGCCGATATTCAATCAGCCCCAGCATTTT
CDR3: CASSSEPIFNQPQHF

V: TRBV29-1
D: NA
J: TRBJ1-2
DNA: TGCAGCGTTGAAGATCCCCCACCTATGAATGGCTACACCTTC
CDR3: CSVEDPPPMNGYTF

V: TRBV7-8
D: NA
J: TRBJ2-1
DNA: TGTGCCAGCAGCTTGCGGCCGACCGACGATGAGCAGTTCTTC
CDR3: CASSLRPTDDEQFF

V: TRBV4-3
D: NA
J: TRBJ2-1
DNA: TGCGCCAGCAGCCAAGGGAGTGAGCAGTTCTTC
CDR3: CASSQGSEQFF

V: TRBV18
D: NA
J: TRBJ1-5
DNA: TGTGCCAGCTCACCACTTTCTACAGGGAATCAGCCCCAGCATTTT
CDR3: CASSPLSTGNQPQHF

V: TRBV7-3
D: NA
J: TRBJ2-5
DNA: TGTGCCAGCAGCTTAGCGGCCGTGGAGACCCAGTACTTC
CDR3: CASSLAAVETQYF

V: TRBV7-9
D: TRBD1
J: TRBJ1-1
DNA: TGTGCCAGCAGCGAGACAGGGGCGAAGCCTGAAGCTTTCTTT
CDR3: CASSETGAKPEAFF

V: TRBV5-4
D: NA
J: TRBJ1-1
DNA: TGTGCCAGCAGCCGCCCGGCGGGGGTTATTGGCACTGAAGCTTTCTTT
CDR3: CASSRPAGVIGTEAFF

V: TRBV5-1
D: TRBD1
J: TRBJ1-2
DNA: TGCGCCAGCAGCTTGGGGACAGGGGACTATGGCTACACCTTC
CDR3: CASSLGTGDYGYTF

V: TRBV10-1
D: TRBD2
J: TRBJ2-3
DNA: TGCGCCAGCAGTGAACTAGCGGTTAGCACAGATACGCAGTATTTT
CDR3: CASSELAVSTDTQYF

V: TRBV7-9
D: NA
J: TRBJ2-3
DNA: TGTGCCAGCAGGTCCTTGATAAAGGAGGTTCCTTCAGATACGCAGTATTTT
CDR3: CASRSLIKEVPSDTQYF

V: TRBV7-3
D: NA
J: TRBJ2-7
DNA: TGTGCCAGCAGCTTAATGGACTCAGGAGAGCAGTACTTC
CDR3: CASSLMDSGEQYF

V: TRBV7-2
D: TRBD1
J: TRBJ2-7
DNA: TGTGCCAGCAGCGAACGACAGGGAACAGTCTACGAGCAGTACTTC
CDR3: CASSERQGTVYEQYF